This T cell receptor (beta chain) came from a study of shared clonotypes between healthy human individuals. TCRdb's copy holds only in-frame clones and misses some; the assay was immunoSEQ multiplex PCR. Of some 79,000 clones detected, 60% to 65% appear once; the ten largest clones hold around 50%. A remark on this clone: The antigen remains undetermined.

Study findings and constraints: Unshared clonotypes carried lower generation probabilities than those common to all four donors. Expectations were that clonotype sharing among donors would be affected by sequencing depth. Rarefaction indicated that sorted-subset sequencing remained incomplete although depth was large.

CD8 memory cells included CD45RO+ cells plus CCR7-negative CD45RA+ TemRA cells. The material sequenced was memory CD8+ T cells sorted from blood. Subset given: CD45RO+ cells pooled with CCR7-negative TemRA cells. This receptor was taken from a man in his thirties or forties in good health.

CDR3 bases: TGTGCCAGCAGCTCCCGGTATGGGGACGGGGAAAAACTGTTTTTT. Translation: CASSSRYGDGEKLFF. This chain uses TRBV4-2 with TRBJ1-4, with D maybe TRBD1 (5 bases). The V end was cut by 5 bases, the J end by 8 bases, with 18 bases between. The CDR3 is 15 amino acids. Per the germline V gene, CDR1 is LGHNA and CDR2 is YNFKEQ.